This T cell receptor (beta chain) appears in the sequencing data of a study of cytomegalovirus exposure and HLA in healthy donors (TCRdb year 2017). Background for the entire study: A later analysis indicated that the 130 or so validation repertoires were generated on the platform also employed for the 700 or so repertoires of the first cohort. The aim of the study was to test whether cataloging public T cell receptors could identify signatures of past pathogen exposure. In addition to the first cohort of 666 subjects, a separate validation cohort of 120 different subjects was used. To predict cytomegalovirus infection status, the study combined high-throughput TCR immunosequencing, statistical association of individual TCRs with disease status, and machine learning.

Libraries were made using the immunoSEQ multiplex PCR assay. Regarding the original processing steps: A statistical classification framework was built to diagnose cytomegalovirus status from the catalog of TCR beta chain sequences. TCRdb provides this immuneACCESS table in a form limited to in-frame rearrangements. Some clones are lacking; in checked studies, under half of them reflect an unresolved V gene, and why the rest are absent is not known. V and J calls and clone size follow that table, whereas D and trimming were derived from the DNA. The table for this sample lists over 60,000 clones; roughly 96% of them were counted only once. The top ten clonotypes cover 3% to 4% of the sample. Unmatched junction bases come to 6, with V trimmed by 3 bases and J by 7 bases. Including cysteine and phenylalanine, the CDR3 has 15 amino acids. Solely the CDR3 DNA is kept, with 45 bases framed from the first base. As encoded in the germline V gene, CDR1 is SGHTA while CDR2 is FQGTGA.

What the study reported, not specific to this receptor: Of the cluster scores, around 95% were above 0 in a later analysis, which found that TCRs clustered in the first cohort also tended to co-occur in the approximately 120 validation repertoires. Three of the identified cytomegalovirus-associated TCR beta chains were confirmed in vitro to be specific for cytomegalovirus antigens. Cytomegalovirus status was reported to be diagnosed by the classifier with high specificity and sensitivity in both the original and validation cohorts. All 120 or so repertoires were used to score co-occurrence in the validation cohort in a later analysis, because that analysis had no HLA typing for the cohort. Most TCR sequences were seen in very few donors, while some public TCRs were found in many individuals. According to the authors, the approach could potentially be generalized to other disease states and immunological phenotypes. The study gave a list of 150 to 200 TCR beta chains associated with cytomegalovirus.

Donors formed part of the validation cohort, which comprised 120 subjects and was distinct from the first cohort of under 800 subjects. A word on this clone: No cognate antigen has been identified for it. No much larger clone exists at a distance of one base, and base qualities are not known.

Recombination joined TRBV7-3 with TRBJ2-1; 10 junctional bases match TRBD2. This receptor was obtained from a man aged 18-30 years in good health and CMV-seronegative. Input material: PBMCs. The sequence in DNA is TGTGCCAGCAGCTTCAGCGGGGGGGCCGAAAATGAGCAGTTCTTC. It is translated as CASSFSGGAENEQFF.